This TCR beta chain was obtained from a study of ipilimumab plus nivolumab after autologous stem cell transplantation. Study-wide results and caveats: Per the authors, repertoire, Treg and microbiota data justify further study.

Through week 26, nivolumab 3 mg/kg IV was given weeks 1, 4, 7, 10, then biweekly. With regard to this clone: Its specificity is not known.

Sequenced by immunoSEQ multiplex PCR; TCRdb stores in-frame clones only, minus some. This sample carries around 15,000 clones, around 81% of them seen once, and the ten largest clones take roughly 23%. This CDR3 is 16 amino acids long. CDR1 and CDR2 (germline): MGHDK, SYGVNS. V shed 1 base and J shed 4 bases, with 16 bases lying between them. The sequenced sample was PBMCs, obtained in a trial of ipilimumab plus nivolumab as post-transplant consolidation. This TCR derives from a male donor with diffuse large B-cell lymphoma. This rearrangement joins TRBV25-1 to TRBJ1-1; tentative D call: TRBD1 (5 bases). The CDR3 is CASSEWRLGGVTEAFF. CDR3 nucleotides: TGTGCCAGCAGTGAATGGAGGTTGGGGGGAGTCACTGAAGCTTTCTTT.